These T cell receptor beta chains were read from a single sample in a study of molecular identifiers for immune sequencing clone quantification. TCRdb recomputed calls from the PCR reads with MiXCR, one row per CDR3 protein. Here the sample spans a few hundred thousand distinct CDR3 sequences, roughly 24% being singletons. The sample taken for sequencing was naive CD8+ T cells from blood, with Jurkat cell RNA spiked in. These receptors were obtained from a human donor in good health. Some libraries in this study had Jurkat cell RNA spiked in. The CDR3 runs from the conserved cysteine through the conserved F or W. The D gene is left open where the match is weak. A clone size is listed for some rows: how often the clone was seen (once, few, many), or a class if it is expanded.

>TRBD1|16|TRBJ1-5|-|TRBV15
CATSRDGTGSNQPQHF
TGTGCCACCAGCAGAGATGGGACAGGGAGTAATCAGCCCCAGCATTTT
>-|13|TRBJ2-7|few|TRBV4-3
CASSQDQLYEQYF
TGCGCCAGCAGCCAAGATCAGTTATACGAGCAGTACTTC
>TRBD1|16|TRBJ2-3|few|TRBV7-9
CASSSLWTGNIDTQYF
TGTGCCAGCAGCTCCCTATGGACAGGGAATATAGATACGCAGTATTTT
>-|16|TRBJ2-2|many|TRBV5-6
CASSLVEFSNTGELFF
TGTGCCAGCAGCTTGGTTGAATTCTCGAACACCGGGGAGCTGTTTTTT
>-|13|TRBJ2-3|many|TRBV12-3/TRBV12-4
CASSFSPSHTQYF
TGTGCCAGCAGTTTCTCCCCCTCGCATACGCAGTATTTT
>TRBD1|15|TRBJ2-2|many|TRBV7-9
CASSPGGAETGELFF
TGTGCCAGCAGCCCAGGGGGCGCCGAGACCGGGGAGCTGTTTTTT
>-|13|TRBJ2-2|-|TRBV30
CSWSFLSPGELFF
TGTTCCTGGAGTTTTCTCTCCCCCGGGGAGCTGTTTTTT
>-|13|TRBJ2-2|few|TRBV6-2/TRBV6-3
CASSYFGTGELFF
TGTGCCAGCAGTTATTTTGGCACCGGGGAGCTGTTTTTT
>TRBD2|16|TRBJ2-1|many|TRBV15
CATSRDGGLGRDEQFF
TGTGCCACCAGCAGAGATGGGGGACTAGGTAGGGATGAGCAGTTCTTC
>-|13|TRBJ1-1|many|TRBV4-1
CASSQGRNTEAFF
TGCGCCAGCAGCCAAGGAAGAAACACTGAAGCTTTCTTT
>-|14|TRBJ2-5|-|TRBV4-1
CASSQVSNQETQYF
TGCGCCAGCAGCCAAGTAAGCAACCAAGAGACCCAGTACTTC
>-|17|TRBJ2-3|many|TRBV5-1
CASSLRRALPRKATQYF
TGCGCCAGCAGCTTGAGGAGAGCCCTTCCCCGGAAGGCTACGCAGTATTTT
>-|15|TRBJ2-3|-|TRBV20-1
CSARGLWSSTDTQYF
TGCAGTGCTAGAGGTTTATGGTCTAGCACAGATACGCAGTATTTT
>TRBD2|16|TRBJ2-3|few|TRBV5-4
CASSPGTSGSFDTQYF
TGTGCCAGCAGCCCCGGGACTAGCGGGAGTTTCGATACGCAGTATTTT